The 30 T cell receptor beta chains below were found in one sample sequenced in a study of T cells in Graves' hyperthyroidism and ophthalmopathy. TCR beta CDR3 sequences were amplified from RNA transcripts. The HTBI primer set drove a first-round RT-PCR of the TCR CDR3. TCRdb reprocessed the multiplex PCR reads via MiXCR and lists one record per CDR3 protein. This sample has 20,000 to 30,000 distinct CDR3 sequences, with roughly 45% found just once. The specimen sequenced was blood. The receptors originated from a woman between 25 and 40 years old with Graves' hyperthyroidism.

This clonotype was seen ten or more times. The V call is TRBV25-1, the J call TRBJ1-4, with D tentatively TRBD1 (6 bases). Germline CDR1 is MGHDK and CDR2 is SYGVNS. V was trimmed by 9 bases and J by 8 bases, leaving 19 bases between them. The CDR3 length is 14 residues. CDR3 residues: CASRSGGAGEKLFF. Written as DNA, the CDR3 is TGTGCCAGTCGAAGCGGGGGGGCCGGAGAAAAACTGTTTTTT. The whole variable domain, remainder taken from reference TRBV25-1 and TRBJ1-4, is EADIYQTPRYLVIGTGKKITLECSQTMGHDKMYWYQQDPGMELHLIHYSYGVNSTEKGDLSSESTVSRIRTEHFPLTLESARPSHTSQYLCASRSGGAGEKLFFGSGTQLSVL.

This clonotype was observed many times. V gene TRBV6-1 combines with J gene TRBJ1-2; D may be TRBD1 (5 bases). V gave up 7 bases and J gave up 6 bases, with 15 bases separating them. Germline CDR1 MNHNS, CDR2 SASEGT. The CDR3 sequence is 13 residues long. The CDR3 sequence: CASTGGTAHGYTF. The CDR3 bases are TGTGCCAGCACCGGTGGGACCGCACATGGCTACACCTTC.

This clonotype was picked up many times. The chain uses TRBV18 and TRBJ2-7; D call uncertain. The length of the CDR3 is 15 residues. CDR1 and CDR2 from the germline V gene are KGHSH and LQKENI. Trimming left V 1 base short and J 3 bases short, with 13 bases between. Here the CDR3 reads CASSPRGSLRYEQYF. CDR3 nucleotide sequence: TGTGCCAGCTCACCACGCGGTAGCTTGCGCTACGAGCAGTACTTC.

There are a few counts of this clonotype. The chain links TRBV4-1 to TRBJ2-7; weak D call: TRBD1 (5 bases). V gave up 9 bases and J gave up 0 bases, with 15 bases separating them. Germline values: CDR1 MGHRA, CDR2 YSYEKL. The CDR3 contains 14 residues. This chain's CDR3 is CASIQADSSYEQYF. In nucleotides, the CDR3 is TGCGCCAGTATCCAGGCTGACAGCTCCTACGAGCAGTACTTC.

The CDR3 region is CSAYRGNGANVLTF. CDR3 nucleotide sequence: TGCAGCGCCTACAGGGGGAACGGGGCCAACGTCCTGACTTTC. V gene TRBV20-1 combines with J gene TRBJ2-6, with 8 bases matching TRBD1. The CDR3 loop spans 14 amino acids. CDR1 is DFQATT and CDR2 is SNEGSKA in the germline V gene (reference sequence).

CDR3 DNA sequence: TGCAGTGCAGCACTAGAGGGCGTCTATAATTCACCCCTCCACTTT. It specifies CSAALEGVYNSPLHF. This sequence joins TRBV20-1 and TRBJ1-6, with no clear D. CDR1 is DFQATT and CDR2 is SNEGSKA in the germline V gene (reference sequence). The V end lost 6 bases, the J end lost 3 bases, and 15 bases lay between the germline ends. This CDR3 comprises 15 residues.

In DNA, the CDR3 is TGTGCCATCTCAGGGAAAGCCAGCGGGAGGGTTGAGCAGTACTTC. Translated: CAISGKASGRVEQYF. The chain uses TRBV2 and TRBJ2-7; TRBD2 agrees at 10 bases. The CDR3 consists of 15 residues. Germline-derived CDR1 and CDR2 are SNHLY and FYNNEI. V lost 10 bases, J lost 7 bases, and 16 bases stayed unmatched.

This clonotype is labeled as medium-sized (0.01 to 0.1%). This chain uses TRBV7-9 with TRBJ1-2; D remains unclear. Germline CDR1 SEHNR, CDR2 FQNEAQ (reference sequence). Trimming removed 1 base at V and 4 bases at J, with 7 bases between. The CDR3 is 13 amino acids. CDR3 sequence: CASSLVRGYGYTF. Here the CDR3 DNA reads TGTGCCAGCAGCTTAGTACGAGGCTATGGCTACACCTTC. Looking up the rest from reference TRBV7-9 and TRBJ1-2 gives the full variable domain: DTGVSQNPRHKITKRGQNVTFRCDPISEHNRLYWYRQTLGQGPEFLTYFQNEAQLEKSRLLSDRFSAERPKGSFSTLEIQRTEQGDSAMYLCASSLVRGYGYTFGSGTRLTVV.

This clonotype was observed at least ten times. A much larger clone differs from this one at a single base, so this may be a read error. V gene TRBV6-4 combines with J gene TRBJ1-1, with D unresolved. Between the trimmed V and J ends, which lost 6 bases and 4 bases, there was a span of 12 bases. The CDR3 extends over 13 amino acids. Germline CDR1 MRHNA, CDR2 SNTAGT. The CDR3 region has the DNA TGTGCCAGCAGCGTAGAAGTGAGCACTGAAGCTTTCTTT. The encoded protein is CASSVEVSTEAFF.

The chain recombines TRBV9 with TRBJ2-5; tentative D call: TRBD1 (6 bases). The V and J ends lost 0 bases and 4 bases respectively, with 13 bases between them. Per germline, CDR1 SGDLS and CDR2 YYNGEE. This CDR3 is 15 amino acids long. CDR3: CASSVEGHKRETQYF. For the CDR3, the DNA is TGTGCCAGCAGCGTAGAGGGACACAAACGAGAGACCCAGTACTTC.

The rearrangement uses TRBV2 and TRBJ2-1, with a possible D match to TRBD2 (6 bases). V was cut by 6 bases and J by 4 bases, with 13 bases left in between. Germline V gene sequence: CDR1 SNHLY, CDR2 FYNNEI. CDR3 size: 14 residues. The CDR3, as DNA: TGTGCCAGCAGAACCGGGACTTCTTACAATGAGCAGTTCTTC. This gives the protein CASRTGTSYNEQFF.

Ten or more counts support this clonotype. The chain carries TRBV9 and TRBJ2-2, with D unclear. Trimming took off 3 bases at V and 4 bases at J, with 16 bases between the two ends. Per the germline V gene, CDR1 is SGDLS and CDR2 is YYNGEE. The CDR3 extends over 16 amino acids. CDR3: CASSGLESKTTGELFF. As DNA, the CDR3 is TGTGCCAGCAGCGGCCTCGAGTCAAAAACCACCGGGGAGCTGTTTTTT.

This clonotype was counted at least ten times. This sequence joins TRBV6-2 or TRBV6-3 and TRBJ2-5; D is uncertain. Trimming shortened V by 6 bases and J by 4 bases, and 15 bases separated the two germline ends. Germline CDR1 and CDR2: MNHEY and SVGEGT. CDR3 length: 14 residues. CDR3: CASSRLVDGETQYF. CDR3 nucleotide sequence: TGTGCCAGCAGCAGGCTAGTGGACGGAGAGACCCAGTACTTC.

This clonotype has only a few counts. The chain uses TRBV5-1 and TRBJ2-1; the match to TRBD1 covers 8 bases. V trimming: 2 bases; J trimming: 5 bases; junction bases outside the gene matches: 9. Germline assignment: CDR1 SGHRS and CDR2 YFSETQ. The CDR3 sequence is 16 residues long. The CDR3 is CASSFGQGRLDNEQFF. The CDR3 DNA is TGCGCCAGCAGCTTTGGACAGGGAAGGCTAGACAATGAGCAGTTCTTC.

Judged by abundance, this clonotype is medium-sized. J is TRBJ2-7 and V is TRBV10-2; no clear D. Germline V lookup: CDR1 WSHSY, CDR2 SAAADI. Trimming removed 2 bases from V and 4 bases from J, with 3 bases in between. The CDR3 has 11 amino acids. CDR3 coding DNA: TGCGCCAGCAGTGAGGTGTACGAGCAGTACTTC. Translation gives CASSEVYEQYF.

This clonotype is deemed medium-sized (0.01 to 0.1%). The genes are TRBV7-6 and TRBJ2-3, with TRBD2 as a possible D gene (6 bases). This CDR3 has 15 residues. Trimming removed 4 bases from V and 0 bases from J, with 11 bases in between. From germline, CDR1 is SGHVS and CDR2 FNYEAQ. CDR3 residues: CASSWSGSSTDTQYF. In DNA form, the CDR3 reads TGTGCCAGCAGCTGGAGCGGGTCTAGCACAGATACGCAGTATTTT.

CDR3 DNA sequence: TGCGCCAGCGGCCGGCAACCCGGACAGGGGGCTTCTGAAGCTTTCTTT. The encoded protein is CASGRQPGQGASEAFF. This rearrangement joins TRBV5-1 to TRBJ1-1; 11 bases fit TRBD1. Germline V CDR1 and CDR2: SGHRS, YFSETQ. The CDR3 consists of 16 residues. The junction had 14 bases not matched to a gene; V was cut back by 7 bases and J by 6 bases. The full variable domain, its missing parts supplied by reference TRBV5-1 and TRBJ1-1, is KAGVTQTPRYLIKTRGQQVTLSCSPISGHRSVSWYQQTPGQGLQFLFEYFSETQRNKGNFPGRFSGRQFSNSRSEMNVSTLELGDSALYLCASGRQPGQGASEAFFGQGTRLTVV.

The V and J genes are TRBV28 and TRBJ2-1; 12 bases line up with TRBD2. The V and J ends lost 2 bases and 6 bases, in that order; junction bases with no gene match: 8. In germline, CDR1 is MDHEN, CDR2 SYDVKM. CDR3 size: 17 residues. As DNA, the CDR3 is TGTGCCAGCAGTTTACGGCCTAGCGGGAGGGCCTTCAATGAGCAGTTCTTC. Amino acid sequence: CASSLRPSGRAFNEQFF.

This chain uses TRBV19 with TRBJ2-7, with D unclear. CDR3 length: 13 amino acids. V was cut by 3 bases and J by 2 bases, with 8 bases left in between. Germline V gene sequence: CDR1 LNHDA, CDR2 SQIVND (reference sequence). CDR3 bases: TGTGCCAGTAGTATCCCGAGGACCTACGAGCAGTACTTC. This encodes CASSIPRTYEQYF.

By share, this clonotype counts as medium-sized. The chain combines TRBV20-1 with TRBJ2-5; the match to TRBD1 covers 8 bases. The CDR3 length is 13 residues. J was trimmed by 7 bases and V by 6 bases; bases with no gene match: 10. Germline V CDR1 and CDR2: DFQATT, SNEGSKA (reference sequence). The CDR3 sequence: CSAAGTGTGTQYF. The CDR3 region has the DNA TGCAGTGCCGCCGGGACAGGCACCGGGACCCAGTACTTC.

This clonotype was seen at least ten times. The V call is TRBV6-1, the J call TRBJ1-5; 9 positions agree with TRBD1. V gave up 6 bases and J gave up 3 bases; unmatched junction bases: 3. Per the germline V gene, CDR1 is MNHNS and CDR2 is SASEGT. This CDR3 has 14 residues. The DNA of the CDR3 is TGTGCCAGCAGGGGGACAGGGAACAATCAGCCCCAGCATTTT. It encodes CASRGTGNNQPQHF.

In its sample, this clonotype was seen many times. The chain recombines TRBV6-4 with TRBJ2-3, with 10 bases fitting TRBD2. CDR1 is MRHNA, CDR2 SNTAGT, per germline. CDR3 length: 15 residues. J was trimmed by 6 bases and V by 7 bases; bases with no gene match: 10. DNA for the CDR3: TGTGCCAGCAAAAAAGCGGGAGGGGCTACGGATACGCAGTATTTT. This encodes CASKKAGGATDTQYF.

Details on this clonotype: The junction departs from germline at one end; a sequencing error may be responsible. The rearrangement joins TRBV6-1 to TRBJ1-2; D may be TRBD1 (5 bases). This CDR3 contains 16 residues. The germline V gene encodes CDR1 MNHNS and CDR2 SASEGT. The CDR3 DNA follows: TGTGCCAGCAGTGAAGCGGCCGGGGCAGCTAACTATGGCCACACCTTC. Protein sequence: CASSEAAGAANYGHTF.

The chain joins TRBV7-3 to TRBJ2-1; no definite D call. Germline CDR1 reads SGHTA; CDR2 reads FQGTGA. The germline V and J ends were trimmed by 0 bases and 12 bases, with 18 bases remaining between them. This CDR3 has 15 residues. The chain's CDR3 is CASSLTGPSTDTQFF. The CDR3 DNA follows: TGTGCCAGCAGCTTAACCGGGCCCAGCACAGATACGCAGTTCTTC.

This clonotype occurred a few times. CDR3 DNA sequence: TGTGCCAGTAGTAATAGCGGGAATGCTTACAATGAGCAGTTCTTC. Translation gives CASSNSGNAYNEQFF. The chain links TRBV19 to TRBJ2-1; 8 bases fit TRBD2. Germline assignment: CDR1 LNHDA and CDR2 SQIVND (reference sequence). The CDR3 totals 15 residues. J lost 4 bases, V lost 4 bases, and 6 bases had no gene match.

This clonotype ranks as medium-sized. The chain uses TRBV10-1 and TRBJ2-7; the D gene is possibly TRBD2 (5 bases). This CDR3 has 12 amino acids. V was cut by 5 bases and J by 2 bases, with 7 bases left in between. CDR1 and CDR2 from the germline V gene are WNHNN and SYGVQD (reference sequence). The DNA for the CDR3 is TGCGCCAGCAGTAGCGGCACCTACGAGCAGTACTTC. Protein sequence: CASSSGTYEQYF.

This clonotype appeared many times. The chain employs TRBV3-1 and TRBJ2-1; 11 nucleotides match TRBD2. Germline trimming cut 4 bases from V and 10 bases from J; bases unmatched to any gene: 9. The germline gives CDR1 LGHDT, CDR2 YNNKEL (reference sequence). This CDR3 has 15 residues. The CDR3 region is CASSLRGTSGTEQFF. The CDR3 DNA reads as TGTGCCAGCAGCCTTAGGGGGACTAGCGGTACCGAGCAGTTCTTC.

Comment on this clonotype: One end of the junction fails to match germline, which may point to a read error. The chain has TRBV5-1 and TRBJ2-5; either TRBD1 or TRBD2 may fit D (5 bases each). The CDR3 contains 13 residues. Germline CDR1 SGHRS, CDR2 YFSETQ. CDR3 nucleotide sequence: TGCGCCAGCAGCTTGCTAGCAGAGGGGACCCAGTATTTC. Amino acid sequence: CASSLLAEGTQYF.

The chain carries TRBV2 and TRBJ2-1, with a possible D match to TRBD1 (5 bases). The CDR3 spans 15 residues. The V gene's germline CDR1 is SNHLY and CDR2 FYNNEI. The V and J ends lost 6 bases and 4 bases respectively, with 16 bases between them. CDR3 coding DNA: TGTGCCAGCAGGCCATGGACCACAGGTTACAATGAGCAGTTCTTC. It specifies CASRPWTTGYNEQFF.

This clonotype was detected many times. The gene calls are TRBV3-1 and TRBJ2-1; possible D gene TRBD1, 6 bases. This CDR3 is built from 13 residues. V dropped 0 bases and J dropped 15 bases, with 15 bases sitting between them. CDR1 LGHDT and CDR2 YNNKEL come from the germline V gene (reference sequence). The CDR3 here is CASSQEDHRDPFF. DNA of the CDR3: TGTGCCAGCAGCCAAGAAGACCACAGGGATCCGTTCTTC.